The present TCR beta chain was sequenced within a study of human T cells and chemical hapten exposure (dated by TCRdb to the early 2020s). Turning to the overall study: For sensitization, 2% DPC in acetone was applied to an approximately 2 cm by approximately 2 cm area of upper inner arm skin. Weekly therapeutic DPC doses were additionally applied to the scalp of patients throughout the approximately 25-week study period. Patch testing was performed on the upper back with Finn chambers containing 0.01% DPC, and the patch tests were scored after 6 days according to International Contact Dermatitis Research Group standards. Most of the patients in the cohort were female, and the cohort covered alopecia areata with under or over 50% scalp involvement, alopecia totalis and alopecia universalis. The libraries were sequenced as a pool, and the TCR yield per sample differed mostly because of small variations in library volumes within the pool. Peripheral blood TCR repertoire changes were tracked in vivo in alopecia patients during primary and secondary sensitization to the hapten diphenylcyclopropenone (DPC). Patient blood was sampled pre-sensitization (week 0) and at 2, 6 and about 24 weeks after DPC sensitization. Twenty-nine alopecia patients provided blood for TCR sequencing at one to four time points (pre-sensitization, 2, 6 and 24 weeks).

Explained via the paper, the time point label denotes: patch test 1, 2 weeks after DPC sensitization. The sample's treatment or condition, from its label and the paper: therapeutic diphenylcyclopropenone sensitization with weekly scalp DPC. At every patch-test visit, the blood draw took place before the patch test was put on. Patients were considered eligible if aged 18 to 70, diagnosed with alopecia and deemed suitable for DPC therapy, and patients were excluded if pregnant. Total RNA was extracted from unfractionated whole blood that had been collected in Tempus Blood RNA tubes. The junction shows trimming of 5 bases on V and 2 bases on J, and the gene matches do not reach 3 bases of it. Including cysteine and phenylalanine, the CDR3 has 14 amino acids. Of the read, only the CDR3 DNA is kept; its 42 bases are in frame from base 1. The germline V gene encodes CDR1 MNHNY and CDR2 SVGAGI (reference sequence).

To prepare the library, RACE was applied. Data came from a NextSeq 500. Library preparation attached unique molecular identifiers to individual cDNA molecules for quantitative, reproducible TCR counting. From each blood RNA sample, both TCR alpha and TCR beta chains were sequenced. The original methods were these. A median of approximately 100,000 TCRs per sample was observed, with a range of about 20,000 to 750,000. The Decombinator software suite was used to annotate V, J and CDR3 in the TCR reads. To make PS versus PT1 abundance plots, every sample was subsampled to the same number of TCRs (28,000). Expanded TCRs were defined as absent before sensitization and observed at least eight times at the 2-week time point. The public reads were quality trimmed at Q25 with fastp and then assembled into clones with MiXCR by TCRdb, keeping productive beta chains. Rows with one shared CDR3 protein collapse into an entry with the most common genes and DNA. TCRdb assigned the V and J calls; the authors' analysis was not used. This sample has about 57,000 distinct CDR3 sequences in its table, and approximately 8.6% of those were observed once. The biggest ten clones account for about an eighth of the sample.

This clonotype appeared a few times. No cognate antigen has been identified for it. Per-base quality was not reported, and no clone a single base away is much larger than it. Here is what the overall study found, with its caveats: All patients had alopecia, a presumed autoimmune disease, so their immune response might differ from that of healthy individuals. Expanded TCRs formed significantly more large CDR3 similarity clusters than pre-sensitization or healthy control sets, consistent with antigen-driven responses. DPC sensitization did not change how many TCRs were above 1 in 1000 frequency, and no evidence was found of alterations in global repertoire structure. Patch test score correlated positively with the number of PT1 expanded TCRs, reaching significance at thresholds 8, 16 and 32 but not at 4. After repeated subsampling, the strength of the expansion versus patch-test correlation and the threshold at which it became significant changed.

The sample consisted of whole blood, taken in connection with sensitization to the hapten diphenylcyclopropenone (DPC). The sequence derives from a middle-aged woman with alopecia areata. Some clones in this sample may be carry-over from other donors' samples. Here the chain combines TRBV6-6 and TRBJ2-7, with 10 bases in between that match TRBD1. The base sequence is TGTGCCAGCAGTGGACAGGGGGGTCCCTACGAGCAGTACTTC. It is translated as CASSGQGGPYEQYF.